These 22 T cell receptor beta chains were sequenced from one sample in a study of OX40 agonist ivuxolimab in advanced cancers. Profiling relied on immunoSEQ multiplex PCR, and the TCRdb table lists in-frame clones only, not all of them. The table lists more than 70,000 clones, roughly nine tenths of them singletons. Sequences were derived from CD4+ or CD8+ T cells sorted from blood, sampled in a trial of the OX40 agonist ivuxolimab. All receptors come from an adult with an advanced solid tumor such as melanoma, head and neck, liver or kidney cancer.

The chain couples TRBV7-2 to TRBJ1-4; TRBD1 matches at 8 bases. The CDR3 extends over 14 amino acids. Germline CDR1 reads SGHTA; CDR2 reads FQGNSA. Trimming at V came to 5 bases and at J to 8 bases, leaving 7 bases not matched to a gene. Written as DNA, the CDR3 is TGTGCCAGCAGCCCAGGGGGCATAAAGGAAAAACTGTTTTTT. Translating it yields CASSPGGIKEKLFF.

This sequence joins TRBV10-2 and TRBJ2-2, with D perhaps TRBD2 (5 bases). Germline V gives CDR1 WSHSY, CDR2 SAAADI. With 6 bases removed from V and 5 bases from J, the gap between germline ends came to 13 bases. The CDR3 contains 14 residues. The CDR3 here is CASRETSGTGELFF. The CDR3 bases are TGCGCCAGCAGGGAGACCTCGGGGACCGGGGAGCTGTTTTTT.

This chain links TRBV5-1 with TRBJ2-3, with a possible D match to TRBD1 (6 bases). This CDR3 is built from 15 residues. V lost 0 bases, J lost 4 bases, and 12 bases lay in between. CDR1 is SGHRS, CDR2 YFSETQ, per germline. The CDR3 reads CASSLVGGEADTQYF. CDR3 nucleotide sequence: TGCGCCAGCAGCTTGGTTGGGGGCGAGGCAGATACGCAGTATTTT.

The chain carries TRBV6-1 and TRBJ2-7, with D possibly TRBD1 on 6 matching bases. The CDR3 spans 15 residues. The germline V gene encodes CDR1 MNHNS and CDR2 SASEGT. With 6 bases removed from V and 1 base from J, the gap between germline ends came to 16 bases. The CDR3 loop is CASRNYPDSSYEQYF. The CDR3 bases are TGTGCCAGCAGGAATTATCCGGACAGTTCCTACGAGCAGTACTTC.

This chain uses TRBV19 with TRBJ2-1; the match to TRBD2 covers 7 bases. V was pared by 5 bases and J by 8 bases, with 9 bases of the junction left unmatched. Germline lookup yields CDR1 LNHDA and CDR2 SQIVND (reference sequence). CDR3 size: 14 residues. This CDR3 reads CASSPQSAGDEQFF. The CDR3 DNA follows: TGTGCCAGTAGTCCCCAATCGGCGGGGGATGAGCAGTTCTTC.

CDR3 in DNA: TGCGCCAGCAGCCAGGGACAGGTTTTAGATGAGCAGTTCTTC. Its protein product is CASSQGQVLDEQFF. V is TRBV5-1 and J is TRBJ2-1; 8 nucleotides line up with TRBD1. The CDR3 loop spans 14 amino acids. CDR1 and CDR2 (germline): SGHRS, YFSETQ. V was clipped by 4 bases and J by 8 bases; unmatched bases: 8.

The chain is built from TRBV7-2 and TRBJ1-4, with TRBD1 matching over 7 bases. From germline, CDR1 is SGHTA and CDR2 FQGNSA. CDR3 size: 15 residues. V dropped 2 bases and J dropped 5; count of bases not matched to a gene: 5. For the CDR3, the DNA is TGTGCCAGCAGCTTAACAGGGGAGGGGAATGAAAAACTGTTTTTT. Protein product: CASSLTGEGNEKLFF.

The sample holds one count of this clone. The chain couples TRBV28 to TRBJ2-7, with 8 nucleotides matching TRBD2. Germline V gene sequence: CDR1 MDHEN, CDR2 SYDVKM. Trimming at V came to 11 bases and at J to 0 bases, leaving 6 bases not matched to a gene. This CDR3 has 13 amino acids. The CDR3 is CASRGGTSYEQYF. The CDR3 DNA reads TGTGCCTCCCGGGGGGGTACCTCCTACGAGCAGTACTTC.

This clone was counted between two and nine times. This chain joins TRBV7-9 and TRBJ1-5; no clear D gene. V dropped 1 base and J dropped 4 bases, with 14 bases sitting between them. The germline V gene encodes CDR1 SEHNR and CDR2 FQNEAQ (reference sequence). The CDR3 is made up of 16 amino acids. CDR3 nucleotide sequence: TGTGCCAGCAGCTTAGGTACAGTGGGTTTAAATCAGCCCCAGCATTTT. This codes for CASSLGTVGLNQPQHF. Full variable domain (outside the CDR3, taken from reference TRBV7-9 and TRBJ1-5): DTGVSQNPRHKITKRGQNVTFRCDPISEHNRLYWYRQTLGQGPEFLTYFQNEAQLEKSRLLSDRFSAERPKGSFSTLEIQRTEQGDSAMYLCASSLGTVGLNQPQHFGDGTRLSIL.

The genes are TRBV10-3 and TRBJ2-1; TRBD2 agrees at 10 bases. With V trimmed by 4 bases and J by 0 bases, 9 bases remained unmatched. Looked up from germline, CDR1 is ENHRY and CDR2 is SYGVKD. CDR3 length equals 18 residues. The CDR3 spells CAISGDIVAGGSYNEQFF. The CDR3 DNA reads as TGTGCCATCAGTGGGGATATCGTAGCGGGGGGCTCCTACAATGAGCAGTTCTTC.

The rearrangement joins TRBV4-2 to TRBJ2-1, with a tentative D call TRBD2 (5 bases). The V end lost 0 bases, the J end lost 6 bases, and 15 bases lay between the germline ends. This CDR3 has 16 residues. Germline CDR1 LGHNA, CDR2 YNFKEQ. The CDR3, as DNA: TGTGCCAGCAGCCAAGAGCACTTCGAAGCGGCCAATGAGCAGTTCTTC. Residues: CASSQEHFEAANEQFF.

The V and J genes are TRBV6-1 and TRBJ1-4, with D maybe TRBD1 (6 bases). Trimming removed 4 bases at V and 7 bases at J, with 13 bases between. Per germline, CDR1 MNHNS and CDR2 SASEGT. The CDR3 is 14 residues long. CDR3 sequence reads: CASSGDIQFEKLFF. CDR3 DNA sequence: TGTGCCAGCAGTGGGGACATCCAATTTGAAAAACTGTTTTTT.

The rearrangement uses TRBV4-2 and TRBJ2-3, with 7 bases that match TRBD1. The CDR3 extends over 15 amino acids. Germline lookup yields CDR1 LGHNA and CDR2 YNFKEQ. V shed 4 bases and J 0 bases; nucleotides not matched to a gene: 4. CDR3 sequence reads: CASSRPGQSTDTQYF. The CDR3 DNA follows: TGTGCCAGCAGCCGACCGGGACAGAGCACAGATACGCAGTATTTT.

This sequence joins TRBV15 and TRBJ2-5; 9 bases are shared with TRBD2. The J call is doubtful: the DNA matches TRBJ2-7 better. The length of the CDR3 is 15 residues. Germline V gene data show CDR1 as LNHNV and CDR2 as YYDKDF (reference sequence). The CDR3: CATSREVSGGYEQYF. CDR3 bases: TGTGCCACCAGCAGAGAAGTAAGCGGGGGGTACGAGCAGTACTTC.

This chain joins TRBV2 and TRBJ2-5; 15 bases agree with TRBD2. The CDR3 is 16 residues long. Trimming at V came to 4 bases and at J to 5 bases, leaving 5 bases not matched to a gene. Germline V gene data show CDR1 as SNHLY and CDR2 as FYNNEI. The CDR3 DNA reads TGTGCCAGCAGTGGGACTAGCGGGAGGGCTGTTGAGACCCAGTACTTC. It is translated as CASSGTSGRAVETQYF.

The CDR3 DNA reads TGTGCCAGCAGAATAAGACCCCAGGGATGGACTGAAGCTTTCTTT. It encodes CASRIRPQGWTEAFF. The chain recombines TRBV6-1 with TRBJ1-1; D is perhaps TRBD1 (5 bases). V was shortened by 6 bases and J by 5 bases, with 19 bases between the two germline ends. The CDR3 loop spans 15 amino acids. Germline loops: CDR1 MNHNS, CDR2 SASEGT.

This chain connects TRBV28 to TRBJ2-7, with D possibly being TRBD2 (6 bases). The germline gives CDR1 MDHEN, CDR2 SYDVKM. This CDR3 region has 14 residues. V shed 5 bases and J shed 2 bases, with 13 bases lying between them. The CDR3 bases are TGTGCCAGCAGTATACGGACGGGGGCCTACGAGCAGTACTTC. Translated: CASSIRTGAYEQYF. Filled out from reference TRBV28 and TRBJ2-7, the complete variable domain reads DVKVTQSSRYLVKRTGEKVFLECVQDMDHENMFWYRQDPGLGLRLIYFSYDVKMKEKGDIPEGYSVSREKKERFSLILESASTNQTSMYLCASSIRTGAYEQYFGPGTRLTVT.

The V gene is TRBV6-5, the J gene TRBJ1-6; TRBD1 matches at 7 bases. The CDR3 spans 15 residues. Germline assignment: CDR1 MNHEY and CDR2 SVGAGI. After removal of 0 bases from V and 7 bases from J, the junction contained 3 bases not matched to a gene. CDR3 nucleotides: TGTGCCAGCAGTTACTCGGGGACAGTAAATTCACCCCTCCACTTT. It translates to CASSYSGTVNSPLHF.

The V call is TRBV19, the J call TRBJ2-1, with D perhaps TRBD1 (6 bases). Germline CDR1 LNHDA, CDR2 SQIVND (reference sequence). This CDR3 spans 16 amino acids. Trimming took 6 bases from V and 2 from J, leaving 17 bases between them. The CDR3 spells CASSSVQGSTYNEQFF. CDR3 bases: TGTGCCAGTAGCTCCGTCCAGGGGTCTACCTACAATGAGCAGTTCTTC.

This chain uses TRBV5-1 with TRBJ1-2; 7 nucleotides agree with TRBD1. Germline loops: CDR1 SGHRS, CDR2 YFSETQ. The CDR3 is made up of 13 amino acids. The J segment lost 8 bases and the V segment lost 0 bases, leaving 4 bases of the junction unmatched. DNA of the CDR3: TGCGCCAGCAGCTTGGGACAGGGAAGCGGCTACACCTTC. Its protein is CASSLGQGSGYTF.

This clone was seen only once. The V call is TRBV19, the J call TRBJ2-7, with D perhaps matching TRBD2 (5 bases). The CDR3 covers 13 residues. With 7 bases removed from V and 4 bases from J, the gap between germline ends came to 14 bases. The germline gives CDR1 LNHDA, CDR2 SQIVND (reference sequence). This chain's CDR3 is CASTPEDSYEQYF. In nucleotides, the CDR3 is TGTGCCAGTACTCCAGAGGACTCATACGAGCAGTACTTC.

The chain joins TRBV5-6 to TRBJ1-1; the match to TRBD1 covers 8 bases. Looked up from germline, CDR1 is SGHDT and CDR2 is YYEEEE. Germline trimming cut 3 bases from V and 8 bases from J; bases unmatched to any gene: 3. The CDR3 is made up of 12 amino acids. The CDR3 here is CASSYRGIEAFF. In nucleotides, the CDR3 is TGTGCCAGCAGCTACAGGGGGATCGAAGCTTTCTTT.